This T cell receptor (beta chain) was retrieved from a study of control samples from healthy donors and cancer patients. The sample holds one count of this clone. The CDR3 loop spans 13 amino acids. Germline V gene sequence: CDR1 SEHNR, CDR2 FQNEAQ (reference sequence). The ends were cut back, 3 bases at V and 5 bases at J, with 11 bases in the middle. Profiling relied on immunoSEQ multiplex PCR, and the TCRdb table lists in-frame clones only, not all of them. The sample holds about 170,000 clones, roughly 95% seen once. The chain joins TRBV7-9 to TRBJ2-7, with a possible D match to TRBD1 (5 bases). Sequencing used blood. The receptor comes from a woman aged 60-70 years in good health. In DNA form, the CDR3 reads TGTGCCAGCAGCTTGGCAGGGTTAAACGAGCAGTACTTC. Translating gives CASSLAGLNEQYF. The complete variable domain, with remaining parts taken from reference TRBV7-9 and TRBJ2-7, reads DTGVSQNPRHKITKRGQNVTFRCDPISEHNRLYWYRQTLGQGPEFLTYFQNEAQLEKSRLLSDRFSAERPKGSFSTLEIQRTEQGDSAMYLCASSLAGLNEQYFGPGTRLTVT.